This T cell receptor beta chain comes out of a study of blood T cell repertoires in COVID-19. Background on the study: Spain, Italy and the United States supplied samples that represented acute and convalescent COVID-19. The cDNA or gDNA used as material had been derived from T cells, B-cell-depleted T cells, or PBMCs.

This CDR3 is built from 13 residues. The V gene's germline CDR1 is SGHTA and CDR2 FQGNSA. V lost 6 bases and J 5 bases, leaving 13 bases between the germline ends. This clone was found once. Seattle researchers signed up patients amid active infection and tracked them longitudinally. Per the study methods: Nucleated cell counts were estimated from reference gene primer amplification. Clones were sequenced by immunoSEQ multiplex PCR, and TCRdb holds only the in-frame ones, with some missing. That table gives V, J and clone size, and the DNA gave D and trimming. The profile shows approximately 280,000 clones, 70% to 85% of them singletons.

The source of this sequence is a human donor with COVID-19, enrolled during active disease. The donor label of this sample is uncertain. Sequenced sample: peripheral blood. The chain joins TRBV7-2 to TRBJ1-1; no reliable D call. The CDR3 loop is CASRFSPGTEAFF. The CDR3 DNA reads TGTGCCAGCAGATTTAGCCCCGGAACTGAAGCTTTCTTT.